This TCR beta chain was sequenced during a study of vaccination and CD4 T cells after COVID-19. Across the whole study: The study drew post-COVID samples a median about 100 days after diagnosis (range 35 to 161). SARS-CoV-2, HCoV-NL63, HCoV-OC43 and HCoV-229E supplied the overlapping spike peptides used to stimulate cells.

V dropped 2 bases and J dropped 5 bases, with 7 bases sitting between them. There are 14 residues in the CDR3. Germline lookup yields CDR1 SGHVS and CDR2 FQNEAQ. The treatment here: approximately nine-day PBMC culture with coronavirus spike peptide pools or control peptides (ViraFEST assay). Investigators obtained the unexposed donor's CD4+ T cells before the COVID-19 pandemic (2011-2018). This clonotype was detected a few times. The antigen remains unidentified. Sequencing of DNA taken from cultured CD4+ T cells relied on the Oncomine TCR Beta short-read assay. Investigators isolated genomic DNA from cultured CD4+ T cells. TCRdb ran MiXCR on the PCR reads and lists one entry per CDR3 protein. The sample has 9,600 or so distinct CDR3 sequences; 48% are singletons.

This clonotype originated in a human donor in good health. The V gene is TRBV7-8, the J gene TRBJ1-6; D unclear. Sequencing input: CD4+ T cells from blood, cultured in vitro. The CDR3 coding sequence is TGTGCCAGCAGCTTACTGAGTAATAATTCACCCCTCCACTTT. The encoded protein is CASSLLSNNSPLHF.